One and the same sample provided the 4 T cell receptor beta chains below, sequenced in a study of cytomegalovirus exposure and HLA in healthy donors. The PCR was carried out with 60 Vbeta primers and 13 Jbeta primers. Using immunoSEQ multiplex PCR, the repertoire was profiled, and TCRdb retains in-frame clones only, with some absent. The sample records 190,000 or so clones, over 75% being singletons. The source material was PBMCs. All receptors derive from a boy under 10 years old in good health and CMV-seronegative.

A few counts support this clone. This sequence joins TRBV7-9 and TRBJ2-5; a possible D gene is TRBD2 (5 bases). V shed 4 bases and J shed 0 bases, with 21 bases lying between them. The V gene's germline CDR1 is SEHNR and CDR2 FQNEAQ (reference sequence). CDR3 length: 18 amino acids. The CDR3 sequence is CASSSLLLRLLYQETQYF. The CDR3 DNA reads TGTGCCAGCAGCTCCCTTTTGTTAAGACTATTGTACCAAGAGACCCAGTACTTC.

This rearrangement joins TRBV11-2 to TRBJ1-2, with 8 bases that match TRBD1. The CDR3 spans 14 residues. The germline gives CDR1 SGHAT, CDR2 FQNNGV. The V gene end was trimmed by 5 bases and the J gene end by 3 bases; junction bases not matched to a gene: 5. CDR3 protein: CASSRDRTYYGYTF. The CDR3 DNA is TGTGCCAGCAGCCGGGACAGGACCTACTATGGCTACACCTTC.

The chain couples TRBV4-3 to TRBJ1-5; 7 bases fit TRBD1. Germline values: CDR1 LGHNA, CDR2 YSLEER. The CDR3 consists of 18 residues. The V gene end was trimmed by 2 bases and the J gene end by 9 bases; junction bases not matched to a gene: 19. The CDR3 region is CASSQHLGTAGEGVPQHF. In DNA, the CDR3 is TGCGCCAGCAGCCAACACTTAGGGACAGCGGGGGAAGGGGTGCCCCAGCATTTT.

This clone was observed a handful of times. The chain carries TRBV7-2 and TRBJ1-1, with 8 bases lining up with TRBD1. CDR1 and CDR2 from the germline V gene are SGHTA and FQGNSA. This CDR3 is built from 13 residues. The V and J ends lost 2 bases and 11 bases, in that order; junction bases with no gene match: 7. The CDR3 bases are TGTGCCAGCAGCTTAACAGGGGGAAGGCTGGCTTTCTTT. This gives the protein CASSLTGGRLAFF.